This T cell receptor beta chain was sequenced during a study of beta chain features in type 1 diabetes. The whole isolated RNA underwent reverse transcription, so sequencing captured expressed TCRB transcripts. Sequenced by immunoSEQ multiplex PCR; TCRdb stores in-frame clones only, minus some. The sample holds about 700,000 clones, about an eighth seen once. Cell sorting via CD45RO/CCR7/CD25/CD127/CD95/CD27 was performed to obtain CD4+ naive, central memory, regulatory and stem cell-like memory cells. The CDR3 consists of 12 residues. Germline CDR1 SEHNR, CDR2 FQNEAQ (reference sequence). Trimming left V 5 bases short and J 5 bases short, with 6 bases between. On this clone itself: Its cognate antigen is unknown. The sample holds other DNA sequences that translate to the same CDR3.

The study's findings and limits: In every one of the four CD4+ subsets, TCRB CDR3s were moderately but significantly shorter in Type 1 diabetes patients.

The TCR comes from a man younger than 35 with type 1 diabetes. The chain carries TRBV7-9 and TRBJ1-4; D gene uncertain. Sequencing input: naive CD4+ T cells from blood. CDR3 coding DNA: TGTGCCAGCAGCCCTGAGAATGAAAAACTGTTTTTT. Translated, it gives CASSPENEKLFF.